This TCR beta chain was obtained from a study of patients and donors after allogeneic stem cell transplantation. One entry per CDR3 protein results from TCRdb running MiXCR on the RT-PCR reads. The sample lists 45,000 to 65,000 distinct CDR3 sequences; about 14% were seen once. The clonotype was recovered from a human donor who was either an allogeneic HSCT recipient or a stem cell or donor lymphocyte infusion donor (not recorded which). It is not recorded whose cells these are; they may come from a transplant donor. Sequenced material: blood, either unsorted or a sorted T cell fraction (not recorded which).

The CDR3 DNA reads TGTGCCAGCAGCTTCGCAGGGGAACCCTACGAGCAGTACTTC. This codes for CASSFAGEPYEQYF. This chain uses TRBV7-9 with TRBJ2-7; D might be TRBD1 (6 bases). The germline gives CDR1 SEHNR, CDR2 FQNEAQ (reference sequence). Deletions cut 3 bases from V and 2 bases from J, with 11 bases between. CDR3 length: 14 amino acids.